The present T cell receptor (beta chain) was sequenced within a study of blood T cell repertoires in COVID-19. For the study at large: There were acute and convalescent COVID-19 samples, and they came from the United States, Italy and Spain. In each case, the material was cDNA or gDNA derived from T cells, B-cell-depleted T cells, or PBMCs.

In the authors' workflow: Estimation of nucleated cell counts relied on the amplification of reference gene primers. The method was immunoSEQ multiplex PCR; TCRdb's version includes in-frame clones alone and lacks a portion of them. V and J calls and clone size are as listed in that table; D and trimming were resolved from the DNA. In the table there are 200,000 to 300,000 clones, around 87% of which are singletons. V lost 0 bases to trimming and J lost 4 bases, with 18 bases between them. CDR3 length: 16 residues. Germline CDR1 and CDR2: GTSNPN and SVGIG (reference sequence). Seattle-derived patients entered the study during active infection and were followed longitudinally.

The V call is TRBV30, the J call TRBJ1-1; D is ambiguous. Sample: peripheral blood. This TCR derives from a woman aged 55-75 years with COVID-19, enrolled during active disease. The CDR3 sequence: CAWSVRTVGGSTEAFF. In DNA, the CDR3 is TGTGCCTGGAGTGTACGGACCGTGGGCGGGAGCACTGAAGCTTTCTTT.